This is a list of T cell receptor beta chains from one sample in a study of blood T cell repertoires in COVID-19. Assay: immunoSEQ multiplex PCR; the TCRdb copy retains only in-frame clones and omits some. Of approximately 93,000 clones detected, about 89% appear once; the ten largest clones hold more than 1%. The sequencing sample was made of peripheral blood. All receptors come from a human donor in a cohort sampled during active COVID-19. The conserved cysteine and the conserved F or W are not part of the CDR3 here. The D gene is left open where the match is weak.

j_call | v_call | d_call | cdr3_aa
TRBJ2-7 | TRBV21-1 | . | ASSKRGFPSYEQY
TRBJ2-1 | TRBV23-1 | . | ASSQSEAAYNEQF
TRBJ2-5 | TRBV6-1 | . | ASSEIRTAQETQY
TRBJ1-2 | TRBV24-1 | TRBD1 | ATSDRQGFYGYT
TRBJ1-5 | TRBV2 | . | ASSDLALSGQGQPQH
TRBJ2-1 | TRBV10-3 | TRBD1 | AISESTGRRYNEQF
TRBJ2-7 | TRBV30 | TRBD1 | AWSTGALYEQY
TRBJ1-1 | TRBV6-5 | . | ASSLGQPYTEAF
TRBJ1-4 | TRBV7-2 | TRBD1 | ASSLNRGSEKLF
TRBJ2-7 | TRBV3-1/TRBV3-2 | TRBD2 | ASSPLAVSSYEQY
TRBJ1-4 | TRBV27 | . | ASRARGAANEKLF
TRBJ1-1 | TRBV10-3 | . | AISPTAMNTEAF
TRBJ2-5 | TRBV25-1 | TRBD2 | ASSEDREAGETQY
TRBJ2-7 | TRBV3-1/TRBV3-2 | TRBD1 | ASSQARQGYEQY
TRBJ2-1 | TRBV28 | . | ASTSASSYNEQF
TRBJ2-7 | TRBV7-2 | . | ASSLRGTYEQY
TRBJ2-7 | TRBV9 | TRBD1 | ASSPQGGQVYEQY
TRBJ2-7 | TRBV7-6 | TRBD1 | ASSVMRGLTYEQY
TRBJ2-1 | TRBV5-5 | TRBD1 | ASSLLQGADEQF
TRBJ1-2 | TRBV5-1 | . | ASSGGGNYGYT